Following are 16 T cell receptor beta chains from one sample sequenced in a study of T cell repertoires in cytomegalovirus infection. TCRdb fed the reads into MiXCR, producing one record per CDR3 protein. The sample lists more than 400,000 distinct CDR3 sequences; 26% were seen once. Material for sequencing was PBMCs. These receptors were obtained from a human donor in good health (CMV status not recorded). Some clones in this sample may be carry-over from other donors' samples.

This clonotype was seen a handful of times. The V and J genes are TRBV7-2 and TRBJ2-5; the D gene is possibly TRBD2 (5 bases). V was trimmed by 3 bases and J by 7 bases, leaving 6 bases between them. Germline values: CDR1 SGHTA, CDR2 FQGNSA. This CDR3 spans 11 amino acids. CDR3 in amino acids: CASSFRGTQYF. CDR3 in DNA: TGTGCCAGCAGCTTCCGGGGGACCCAGTACTTC. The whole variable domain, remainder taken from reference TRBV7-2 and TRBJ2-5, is GAGVSQSPSNKVTEKGKDVELRCDPISGHTALYWYRQSLGQGLEFLIYFQGNSAPDKSGLPSDRFSAERTGGSVSTLTIQRTQQEDSAVYLCASSFRGTQYFGPGTRLLVL.

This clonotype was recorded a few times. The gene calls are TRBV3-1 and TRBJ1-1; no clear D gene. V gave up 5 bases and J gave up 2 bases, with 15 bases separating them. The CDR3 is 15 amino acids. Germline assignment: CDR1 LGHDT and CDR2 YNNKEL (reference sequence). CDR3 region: CASSSKPGPNTEAFF. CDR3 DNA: TGTGCCAGCAGCTCAAAACCGGGTCCAAACACTGAAGCTTTCTTT.

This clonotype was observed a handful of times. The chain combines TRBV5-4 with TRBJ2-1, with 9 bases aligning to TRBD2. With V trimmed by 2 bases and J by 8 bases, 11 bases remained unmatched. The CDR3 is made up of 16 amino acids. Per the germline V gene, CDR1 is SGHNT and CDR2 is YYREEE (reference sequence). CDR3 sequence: CASSFLGGRALDEQFF. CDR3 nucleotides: TGTGCCAGCAGCTTCTTGGGCGGGAGGGCCCTGGATGAGCAGTTCTTC.

The CDR3 loop reads CASSFAGGNSNQPQHF. DNA for the CDR3: TGTGCCAGCAGCTTTGCAGGAGGGAATAGCAATCAGCCCCAGCATTTT. The chain is built from TRBV7-9 and TRBJ1-5; unclear D gene. The CDR3 covers 16 residues. Between the trimmed V and J ends, which lost 3 bases and 0 bases, there was a span of 12 bases. The germline V gene encodes CDR1 SEHNR and CDR2 FQNEAQ (reference sequence).

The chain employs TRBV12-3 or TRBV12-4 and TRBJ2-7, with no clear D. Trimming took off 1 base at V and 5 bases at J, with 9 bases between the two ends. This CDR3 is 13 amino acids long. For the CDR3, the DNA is TGTGCCAGCAGTTTAGTTAAGGGCCACGAGCAGTACTTC. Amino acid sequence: CASSLVKGHEQYF.

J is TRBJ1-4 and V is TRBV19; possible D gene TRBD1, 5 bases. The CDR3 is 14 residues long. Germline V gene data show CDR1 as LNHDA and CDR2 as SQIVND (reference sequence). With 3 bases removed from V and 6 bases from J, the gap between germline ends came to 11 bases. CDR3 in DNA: TGTGCCAGTAGTATTTTCACAGGCTATGAAAAACTGTTTTTT. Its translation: CASSIFTGYEKLFF.

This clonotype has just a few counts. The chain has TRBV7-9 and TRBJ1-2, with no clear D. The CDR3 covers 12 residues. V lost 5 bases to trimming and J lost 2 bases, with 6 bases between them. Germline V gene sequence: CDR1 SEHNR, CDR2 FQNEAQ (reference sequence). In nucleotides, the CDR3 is TGTGCCAGCAGCCCTAGGAACTATGGCTACACCTTC. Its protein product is CASSPRNYGYTF.

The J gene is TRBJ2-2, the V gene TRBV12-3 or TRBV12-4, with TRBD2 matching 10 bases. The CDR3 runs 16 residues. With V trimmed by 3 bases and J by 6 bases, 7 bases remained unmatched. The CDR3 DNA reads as TGTGCCAGCAGTTTCTCTAGCGGGAGTATCGCCGGGGAGCTGTTTTTT. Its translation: CASSFSSGSIAGELFF.

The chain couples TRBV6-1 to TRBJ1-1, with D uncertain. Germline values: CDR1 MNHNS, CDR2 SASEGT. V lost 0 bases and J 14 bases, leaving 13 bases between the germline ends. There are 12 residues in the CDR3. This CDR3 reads CASSEAALTGFF. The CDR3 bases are TGTGCCAGCAGTGAAGCGGCCCTCACGGGGTTCTTT.

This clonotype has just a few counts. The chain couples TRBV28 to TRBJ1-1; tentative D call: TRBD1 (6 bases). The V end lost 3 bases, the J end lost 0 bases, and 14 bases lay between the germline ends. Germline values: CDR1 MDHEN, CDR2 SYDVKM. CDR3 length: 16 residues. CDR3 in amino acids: CASSFRVGAMNTEAFF. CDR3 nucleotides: TGTGCCAGCAGTTTTAGGGTGGGGGCTATGAACACTGAAGCTTTCTTT.

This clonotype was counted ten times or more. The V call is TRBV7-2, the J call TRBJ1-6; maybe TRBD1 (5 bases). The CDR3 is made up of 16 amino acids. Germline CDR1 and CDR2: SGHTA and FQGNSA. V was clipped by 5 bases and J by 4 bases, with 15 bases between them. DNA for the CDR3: TGTGCCAGCAGCCCTCGACAGTCAAGTTATAATTCACCCCTCCACTTT. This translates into CASSPRQSSYNSPLHF. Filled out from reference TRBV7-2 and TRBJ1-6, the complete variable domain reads GAGVSQSPSNKVTEKGKDVELRCDPISGHTALYWYRQSLGQGLEFLIYFQGNSAPDKSGLPSDRFSAERTGGSVSTLTIQRTQQEDSAVYLCASSPRQSSYNSPLHFGNGTRLTVT.

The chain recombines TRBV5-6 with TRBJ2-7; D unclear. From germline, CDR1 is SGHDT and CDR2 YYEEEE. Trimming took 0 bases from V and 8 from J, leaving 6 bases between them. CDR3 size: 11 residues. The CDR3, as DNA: TGTGCCAGCAGCTTGGAAAGCCAGCAGTACTTC. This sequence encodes CASSLESQQYF.

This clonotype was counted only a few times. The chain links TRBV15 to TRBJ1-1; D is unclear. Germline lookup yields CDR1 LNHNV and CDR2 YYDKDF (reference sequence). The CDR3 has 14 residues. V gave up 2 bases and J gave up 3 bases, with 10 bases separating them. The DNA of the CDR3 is TGTGCCACCAGCAGATTTAAGTGGGACACTGAAGCTTTCTTT. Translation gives CATSRFKWDTEAFF.

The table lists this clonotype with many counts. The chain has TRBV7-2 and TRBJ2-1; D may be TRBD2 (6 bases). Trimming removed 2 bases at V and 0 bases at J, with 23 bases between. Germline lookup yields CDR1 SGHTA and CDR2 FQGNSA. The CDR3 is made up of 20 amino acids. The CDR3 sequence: CASSLFLSPLGSGSYNEQFF. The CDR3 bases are TGTGCCAGCAGCTTATTTCTATCCCCACTCGGGAGTGGCTCCTACAATGAGCAGTTCTTC.

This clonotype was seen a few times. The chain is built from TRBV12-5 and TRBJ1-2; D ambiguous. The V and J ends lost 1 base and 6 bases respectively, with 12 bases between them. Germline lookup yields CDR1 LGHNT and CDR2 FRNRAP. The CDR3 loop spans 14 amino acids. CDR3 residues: CASGLEQDGNGYTF. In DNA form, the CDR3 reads TGTGCTAGTGGTTTGGAACAAGACGGAAATGGCTACACCTTC.

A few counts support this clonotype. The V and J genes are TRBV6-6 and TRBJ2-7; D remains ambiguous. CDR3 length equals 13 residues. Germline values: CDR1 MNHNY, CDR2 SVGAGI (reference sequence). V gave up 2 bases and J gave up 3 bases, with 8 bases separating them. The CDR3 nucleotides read TGTGCCAGCAGTTACCAGACGATCTACGAGCAGTACTTC. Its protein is CASSYQTIYEQYF.